This TCR beta chain was found in a study of T cell changes during pregnancy in multiple sclerosis. Sequencing used immunoSEQ multiplex PCR; TCRdb keeps in-frame clones, though not all of them. Of fewer than 70,000 clones in the sample, 90% to 95% were seen once. The CDR3 contains 14 residues. Per germline, CDR1 GTSNPN and CDR2 SVGIG (reference sequence). The ends were cut back, 0 bases at V and 0 bases at J, with 9 bases in the middle. The sample consisted of CD8+ T cells from peripheral blood mononuclear cells, taken in the third trimester of pregnancy. This chain uses TRBV30 with TRBJ2-7; the D is unclear. The TCR comes from a female donor with multiple sclerosis, enrolled in a pregnancy study. The CDR3 nucleotides are TGTGCCTGGAGTGTTGCGGAGAGCTCCTACGAGCAGTACTTC. Protein product: CAWSVAESSYEQYF.